The entry that follows covers one T cell receptor beta chain sequence. This clonotype has a count of ten or more. This receptor's antigen is unknown. Base qualities are missing; no much larger clone stands one base away. The CDR3 starts with the cysteine, ends with the phenylalanine, and has 11 residues. The retained sequence is limited to the CDR3, 33 bases, with the frame set at the first base. Taken from the germline V gene, the CDR1 and CDR2 loops are MNHNS and SASEGT. Cut back by 2 bases and 5 bases, the V and J ends lie 3 bases apart. The library was obtained by 5' RACE. TCRdb records NextSeq 500 as the sequencer. Unique molecular identifiers were attached to individual cDNA molecules in the TCR library protocol so that sequencing error and PCR bias could be corrected. Both TCR alpha and beta chains were sequenced, and tight co-correlation was observed between alpha and beta sequence abundances in each sample. The original methods were these. V gene, J gene and CDR3 annotation of TCR sequences was performed with Decombinator V4. Expanded TCRs were defined as changing significantly between any two time points under a Poisson model with p below 0.0001. TCR abundances were normalised to the total number of TCRs sequenced in each sample and reported as counts per million. TRAV1-2 paired with TRAJ12, TRAJ20 or TRAJ33 defined MAIT TCRs, while TRAV10 paired with TRAJ18 defined iNKT TCRs. VDJdb, accessed 1 November 2021, was searched for CMV, EBV and SARS-CoV-2 annotated TCRs, with TCRs annotated for multiple antigens excluded. TCRdb itself trimmed the public reads at Q25 with fastp, ran MiXCR and retained productive beta chains. Merged by CDR3 protein, the rows form single entries marked with the most common genes and DNA. TCRdb assigned the V and J calls; the authors' analysis was not used. In all, the sample holds 37,000 or so distinct CDR3 sequences, and over 5% of those were seen once. Around 6.3% of the sample is taken by the ten largest.

This specimen belongs to a study of early T cells in non-severe SARS-CoV-2 infection (dated by TCRdb to the early 2020s). Broadly, across the study: Because TCR sequencing relied on bulk RNA taken from unsorted whole blood, pairing of alpha and beta chains was not possible. Results and caveats for the whole study, not just this receptor: Matching against VDJdb was skewed toward anti-spike CD8 responses, likely underestimated virus-specific expansions, and missed private and CD4 specificities.

Set within a cohort of healthcare workers in London, UK, this nested case-control study involved weekly PCR testing of nasopharyngeal swabs along with blood sampling. Between 23 and 31 March 2020, the week of the UK lockdown, healthcare workers were enrolled and then followed up weekly for as long as 16 weeks. Sequencing was carried out using whole blood. This receptor was obtained from an adult who was a healthcare worker with PCR-confirmed SARS-CoV-2 infection or an uninfected control (not recorded which). The rearrangement combines TRBV6-1 with TRBJ2-5, with no confident D gene call. The CDR3 loop reads CASSEHETQYF. The sequenced DNA is TGTGCCAGCAGTGAACACGAGACCCAGTACTTC.